Shown below are 25 T cell receptor beta chains from a single sample sequenced in a study of CD4 and CD8 cells across lung adenocarcinoma regions. MiXCR, run by TCRdb on the PCR reads, gives a single entry per CDR3 protein. The profile shows about 19,000 distinct CDR3 sequences, 50% of them singletons. Input material: CD8+ T cells from the margin of a lung tumor. Every receptor here comes from a male donor with lung adenocarcinoma. The CD4 and CD8 labels of this study may be unreliable.

In this sample, this clonotype turned up many times. The rearrangement joins TRBV25-1 to TRBJ2-1; D remains ambiguous. Looked up from germline, CDR1 is MGHDK and CDR2 is SYGVNS. Trimming took off 1 base at V and 6 bases at J, with 10 bases between the two ends. The CDR3 runs to 14 residues. CDR3 loop: CASSESLLSNEQFF. The DNA of the CDR3 is TGTGCCAGCAGTGAATCTCTCTTATCCAATGAGCAGTTCTTC. The full variable domain, completed using reference TRBV25-1 and TRBJ2-1, is EADIYQTPRYLVIGTGKKITLECSQTMGHDKMYWYQQDPGMELHLIHYSYGVNSTEKGDLSSESTVSRIRTEHFPLTLESARPSHTSQYLCASSESLLSNEQFFGPGTRLTVL.

This rearrangement joins TRBV2 to TRBJ2-2, with 7 bases lining up with TRBD1. V was clipped by 6 bases and J by 8 bases; unmatched bases: 9. From germline, CDR1 is SNHLY and CDR2 FYNNEI. CDR3 length: 14 amino acids. CDR3 region: CASRGDREVGELFF. The CDR3 DNA is TGTGCCAGCAGAGGAGACAGGGAAGTAGGGGAGCTGTTTTTT.

The gene calls are TRBV6-1 and TRBJ2-1; TRBD2 matches at 7 bases. The assigned J gene may be wrong: the sequence end matches TRBJ2-7 better. The germline V gene has CDR1 MNHNS and CDR2 SASEGT. This CDR3 is 16 amino acids long. The CDR3 DNA follows: TGTGCCAGCAGGGGGGGAGGGGCGCGTGACAAAGATACGCAGTACTTC. Protein: CASRGGGARDKDTQYF.

A remark on this clonotype: A clone one base away is much larger, so this may be a read error. J is TRBJ2-5 and V is TRBV10-2; D is unclear. Gene TRBJ2-1 matches the end of the DNA better, so the J call may be wrong. This CDR3 comprises 14 residues. In germline, CDR1 is WSHSY, CDR2 SAAADI. In DNA, the CDR3 is TGCGCCAGCAGTGATCCCCTTAGCTCCTACGAGCAGTTCTTC. Translating gives CASSDPLSSYEQFF.

This clonotype was recorded many times. The chain couples TRBV6-1 to TRBJ1-2; D is uncertain. This CDR3 is 12 amino acids long. Germline lookup yields CDR1 MNHNS and CDR2 SASEGT. Trimming stripped 0 bases from V and 3 bases from J, with 2 bases between. The CDR3 region is CASSEADYGYTF. The CDR3 nucleotides are TGTGCCAGCAGTGAAGCCGACTATGGCTACACCTTC.

This clonotype was seen ten or more times. V and J are TRBV4-1 and TRBJ2-1; TRBD1 matches 10 bases. The CDR3 consists of 16 residues. Germline V gene data show CDR1 as MGHRA and CDR2 as YSYEKL. V was pared by 1 base and J by 1 base, with 1 base of the junction left unmatched. The CDR3 coding sequence is TGCGCCAGCAGCCAAGGGACAGGGGGATCCTACAATGAGCAGTTCTTC. It translates to CASSQGTGGSYNEQFF.

This clonotype has ten or more counts. V gene TRBV6-1 combines with J gene TRBJ2-3; D may be TRBD1 (5 bases). The CDR3 loop spans 16 amino acids. V shed 4 bases and J shed 2 bases, with 16 bases lying between them. In germline, CDR1 is MNHNS, CDR2 SASEGT. CDR3 sequence: CASSGSREISTDTQYF. Here the CDR3 DNA reads TGTGCCAGCAGTGGGAGCAGGGAAATTTCCACAGATACGCAGTATTTT.

This clonotype showed up just a few times. The chain carries TRBV7-6 and TRBJ2-1, with D unclear. The CDR3 spans 15 residues. V lost 1 base, J lost 6 bases, and 13 bases lay in between. Germline V gene lookup returns CDR1 SGHVS and CDR2 FNYEAQ. The CDR3 is CASSLEFLDSNEQFF. The CDR3 region has the DNA TGTGCCAGCAGCTTAGAGTTTCTAGATAGCAATGAGCAGTTCTTC.

This clonotype was detected many times. The chain employs TRBV6-2 or TRBV6-3 and TRBJ2-1; perhaps TRBD2 as D (6 bases). CDR1 is MNHEY, CDR2 SVGEGT, per germline. The CDR3 contains 15 residues. V lost 2 bases, J lost 6 bases, and 14 bases lay in between. CDR3 DNA sequence: TGTGCCAGCAGTTACCTCTGGGTCGGGGGCAATGAGCAGTTCTTC. Translating it yields CASSYLWVGGNEQFF.

This clonotype was counted a few times. This sequence joins TRBV20-1 and TRBJ2-3; no firm D call. Germline lookup yields CDR1 DFQATT and CDR2 SNEGSKA (reference sequence). Trimming took off 1 base at V and 0 bases at J, with 5 bases between the two ends. The CDR3 sequence is 13 residues long. CDR3 loop: CSARVLSTDTQYF. In DNA form, the CDR3 reads TGCAGTGCTAGAGTTCTAAGCACAGATACGCAGTATTTT.

This clonotype was found a few times. One base away lies a much larger clone, so this may be a sequencing read error. V and J are TRBV7-2 and TRBJ2-1, with D hard to call. The end of the DNA fits TRBJ2-7 better, so the J call may be wrong. Germline V gives CDR1 SGHTA, CDR2 FQGNSA. The CDR3 length is 15 residues. CDR3 DNA: TGTGCCAGCAGCTTATCTTTAGGACCCTACAATGAGCAGTACTTC. Its protein is CASSLSLGPYNEQYF.

This chain joins TRBV6-9 and TRBJ2-5; 8 bases match TRBD1. The end of the DNA fits TRBJ2-7 better, so the J call may be wrong. Germline V gene sequence: CDR1 MNHGY, CDR2 SVAAGI. CDR3 length: 12 residues. This chain's CDR3 is CARSGTGYEQYF. CDR3 DNA: TGTGCCAGGTCCGGGACAGGCTACGAGCAGTACTTC.

The chain joins TRBV6-5 to TRBJ2-1, with D maybe TRBD1 (6 bases). The germline gives CDR1 MNHEY, CDR2 SVGAGI. This CDR3 has 16 residues. The V and J ends lost 4 bases and 0 bases respectively, with 13 bases between them. This chain's CDR3 is CASSSIGGPSYNEQFF. The CDR3 DNA is TGTGCCAGCAGTTCGATTGGGGGCCCCTCCTACAATGAGCAGTTCTTC.

This clonotype was seen a few times. The gene calls are TRBV10-3 and TRBJ2-5; tentative D call: TRBD2 (6 bases). With the DNA end fitting TRBJ2-7 better, the J assignment may be wrong. Germline lookup yields CDR1 ENHRY and CDR2 SYGVKD. The CDR3 spans 13 residues. The CDR3 region is CATSRLDAYEQYF. In DNA, the CDR3 is TGTGCCACAAGCCGACTAGACGCCTACGAGCAGTACTTC.

The genes are TRBV7-2 and TRBJ2-1; 15 bases agree with TRBD2. V dropped 4 bases and J dropped 6; count of bases not matched to a gene: 1. CDR1 and CDR2 from the germline V gene are SGHTA and FQGNSA. The CDR3 contains 15 residues. CDR3 residues: CASSWGLAGGNEQFF. The CDR3 DNA reads TGTGCCAGCAGCTGGGGACTAGCGGGAGGCAATGAGCAGTTCTTC.

By sample fraction, this clonotype is large. The chain recombines TRBV10-3 with TRBJ2-7; D is tentatively TRBD1 or TRBD2 (6 bases each). CDR1 is ENHRY, CDR2 SYGVKD, per germline. The CDR3 runs 14 residues. Trimming shortened V by 4 bases and J by 0 bases, and 10 bases separated the two germline ends. Written as DNA, the CDR3 is TGTGCCATCAGTGGGGGGGCGAGCTCCTACGAGCAGTACTTC. This encodes CAISGGASSYEQYF.

The chain uses TRBV4-1 and TRBJ2-5; the D gene is possibly TRBD2 (6 bases). Trimming left V 3 bases short and J 4 bases short, with 15 bases between. This CDR3 comprises 15 residues. Per the germline V gene, CDR1 is MGHRA and CDR2 is YSYEKL. The DNA for the CDR3 is TGCGCCAGCAGCCAGGTAACGAGAGCGGGAGAGACCCAGTACTTC. This sequence encodes CASSQVTRAGETQYF.

This clonotype was recorded at least ten times. The CDR3 DNA is TGTGCCAGCAGTCCCCTCGGACAGTCCTCCTCCTACAATGAGCAGTTCTTC. As protein: CASSPLGQSSSYNEQFF. The chain recombines TRBV25-1 with TRBJ2-1; D possibly corresponds to TRBD1 (6 bases). V lost 5 bases and J lost 0, with 17 bases in between. The CDR3 contains 17 residues. From germline, CDR1 is MGHDK and CDR2 SYGVNS.

The chain employs TRBV6-1 and TRBJ2-3, with D possibly TRBD1 on 6 matching bases. The DNA matches TRBJ2-4 better at its end, which makes the J call doubtful. The CDR3 is 16 amino acids. Germline V gene data show CDR1 as MNHNS and CDR2 as SASEGT. The chain's CDR3 is CASSEAGPWAGDTQYF. In DNA, the CDR3 is TGTGCCAGCAGTGAAGCCGGGCCATGGGCCGGGGACACTCAGTACTTC.

This chain uses TRBV6-1 with TRBJ2-4; D perhaps matches TRBD1 (5 bases). TRBJ2-7 explains the end of the DNA better; the J call may be wrong. Germline V gene sequence: CDR1 MNHNS, CDR2 SASEGT. This CDR3 spans 14 amino acids. The DNA for the CDR3 is TGTGCCAGCAGAAAAGGGGATTTTCCCTACGAGCAGTACTTC. This codes for CASRKGDFPYEQYF.

This clonotype was seen a few times. The chain links TRBV11-2 to TRBJ1-2, with D perhaps matching TRBD1 (5 bases). CDR3 length: 12 amino acids. Germline V CDR1 and CDR2: SGHAT, FQNNGV. Trimming left V 4 bases short and J 6 bases short, with 9 bases between. This CDR3 is CASSSEGNGYTF. CDR3 DNA: TGTGCCAGCAGCTCAGAGGGGAATGGCTACACCTTC.

Concerning this clonotype itself: Mismatch with germline at one junction end may stem from a read error. The chain combines TRBV9 with TRBJ2-2; possibly TRBD2 for D (7 bases). The CDR3 is 17 residues long. The germline V gene has CDR1 SGDLS and CDR2 YYNGEE. The DNA for the CDR3 is TGTGCCAGTAGCGTATCCCCTCCAAGGGGGGGCACCGGGGAGCTGTTTTTT. This translates into CASSVSPPRGGTGELFF.

This clonotype was observed many times. The chain is built from TRBV6-2 or TRBV6-3 and TRBJ2-7; D possibly corresponds to TRBD1 (5 bases). The CDR3 is made up of 13 amino acids. Per germline, CDR1 MNHEY and CDR2 SVGEGT. The V end was cut by 6 bases, the J end by 0 bases, with 9 bases between. The CDR3 nucleotides read TGTGCCAGCAGGACAGCTAGCTCCTACGAGCAGTACTTC. Its translation: CASRTASSYEQYF.

This clonotype was seen only a few times. The chain carries TRBV4-1 and TRBJ2-2, with D unclear. This CDR3 spans 14 amino acids. The germline CDR1 and CDR2 sequences are MGHRA and YSYEKL. Trimming shortened V by 0 bases and J by 4 bases, and 6 bases separated the two germline ends. The CDR3 nucleotides read TGCGCCAGCAGCCAAGATGGGCCCACCGGGGAGCTGTTTTTT. It codes for CASSQDGPTGELFF.

This chain joins TRBV24-1 and TRBJ2-3, with D perhaps matching TRBD1 (5 bases). Trimming removed 1 base from V and 3 bases from J, with 13 bases in between. CDR3 length: 16 amino acids. Germline values: CDR1 KGHDR, CDR2 SFDVKD. CDR3 sequence (DNA): TGTGCCACCAGTGATTTTCTGGCAGGGTCGACAGATACGCAGTATTTT. The encoded protein is CATSDFLAGSTDTQYF.